The entry below gives a single T cell receptor (beta chain) sequence along with its context. This entry belongs to a study of shared clonotypes between healthy human individuals. Assay execution proceeded at the deep level. Assay used: immunoSEQ multiplex PCR; TCRdb lists only in-frame clones, some missing. This repertoire shows about 2.1 million clones, approximately 94% found once; its top ten account for more than 1.5%. The naive CD8 subset, CD45RO-negative cells positively selected for CCR7, excluded terminally differentiated effector memory CD45RA+ cells. The CDR3 totals 16 residues. V was pared by 7 bases and J by 4 bases, with 14 bases of the junction left unmatched. Germline V lookup: CDR1 MDHEN, CDR2 SYDVKM.

This rearrangement joins TRBV28 to TRBJ1-2; 8 bases line up with TRBD1. This receptor was taken from a man between 18 and 35 years old in good health. Some clones in this sample may be carry-over from other donors' samples. Sequencing was done on a sample of naive CD8+ T cells from PBMCs. CDR3 in amino acids: CASTPPTGTGLYGYTF. The DNA for the CDR3 is TGTGCCAGCACGCCCCCCACCGGGACAGGCCTCTATGGCTACACCTTC.